The rows below give T cell receptor beta chains drawn from one sample of a study of T cell responses to AZD1222 COVID-19 vaccine. Generated by immunoSEQ multiplex PCR, the TCRdb table keeps only in-frame clones and is missing some. The data contain some 130,000 clones, 85% to 95% of them singletons. The starting material was peripheral blood, obtained on day 0 of AZD1222 vaccination. The receptor set was obtained from an adult in good health. Both conserved end residues are part of each CDR3. The D gene is left open where the match is weak. The size of a clone is reported for some rows only, either as once, few or many, or as a class for expanded clones.

TRBV27	NA	NA	TRBJ2-4	TGTGCCAGCAGTAAGGACATAATAGCCAAAAACATTCAGTACTTC	CASSKDIIAKNIQYF
TRBV3-1/TRBV3-2	NA	TRBD1	TRBJ1-2	TGTGCCAGCAGCCAAGATGCTGGCAGGGGGCCCTATGGCTACACCTTC	CASSQDAGRGPYGYTF
TRBV7-9	NA	NA	TRBJ1-2	TGTGCCAGCAGCTCTAGGGACTATGGCTACACCTTC	CASSSRDYGYTF
TRBV6-5	NA	NA	TRBJ2-1	TGTGCCAGCAGTCGACAGGCCAACTCCTACAATGAGCAGTTCTTC	CASSRQANSYNEQFF
TRBV7-3	once	TRBD2	TRBJ2-3	TGTGCCAGCAGCCCGACTAGCGGGACTAGGGTTAGCACAGATACGCAGTATTTT	CASSPTSGTRVSTDTQYF
TRBV30	NA	NA	TRBJ1-2	TGTGCCTGGAGTCCCCCCCTTAGCCTATATCAAAACTATGGCTACACCTTC	CAWSPPLSLYQNYGYTF
TRBV11-3	NA	NA	TRBJ2-5	TGTGCCAGCAGTGTCAACGGGGCCGGAGAGACCCAGTACTTC	CASSVNGAGETQYF
TRBV12-3/TRBV12-4	NA	NA	TRBJ2-7	TGTGCCAGCACCCTGGGCAGAACCTACGAGCAGTACTTC	CASTLGRTYEQYF
TRBV4-2	NA	NA	TRBJ1-4	TGTGCCAGCAGCCAAGACGGTTACGGCAGAGAAAAACTGTTTTTT	CASSQDGYGREKLFF
TRBV28	NA	NA	TRBJ1-4	TGTGCCAGCAGTTGGAAGGGTACACTGTTTTTT	CASSWKGTLFF
TRBV7-9	NA	NA	TRBJ1-5	TGTGCCAGCAGCTTAGGAGAGGGCCAGCATTTT	CASSLGEGQHF